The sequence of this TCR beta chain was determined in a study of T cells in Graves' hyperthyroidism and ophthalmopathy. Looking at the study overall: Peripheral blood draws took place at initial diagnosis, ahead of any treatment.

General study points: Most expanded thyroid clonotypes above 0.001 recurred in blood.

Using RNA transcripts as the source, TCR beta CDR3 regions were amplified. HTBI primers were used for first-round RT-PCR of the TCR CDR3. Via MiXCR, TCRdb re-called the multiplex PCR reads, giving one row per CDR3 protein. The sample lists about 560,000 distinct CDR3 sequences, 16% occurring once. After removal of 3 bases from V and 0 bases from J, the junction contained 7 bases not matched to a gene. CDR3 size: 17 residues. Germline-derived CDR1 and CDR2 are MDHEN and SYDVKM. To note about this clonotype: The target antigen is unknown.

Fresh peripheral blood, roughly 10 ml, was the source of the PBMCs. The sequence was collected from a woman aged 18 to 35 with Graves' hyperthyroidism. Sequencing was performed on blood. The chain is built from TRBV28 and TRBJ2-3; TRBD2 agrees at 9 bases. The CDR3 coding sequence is TGTGCCAGCAGTTTTGGGGGACTAGCTTCTAGCACAGATACGCAGTATTTT. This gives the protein CASSFGGLASSTDTQYF. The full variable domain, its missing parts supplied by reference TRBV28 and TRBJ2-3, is DVKVTQSSRYLVKRTGEKVFLECVQDMDHENMFWYRQDPGLGLRLIYFSYDVKMKEKGDIPEGYSVSREKKERFSLILESASTNQTSMYLCASSFGGLASSTDTQYFGPGTRLTVL.